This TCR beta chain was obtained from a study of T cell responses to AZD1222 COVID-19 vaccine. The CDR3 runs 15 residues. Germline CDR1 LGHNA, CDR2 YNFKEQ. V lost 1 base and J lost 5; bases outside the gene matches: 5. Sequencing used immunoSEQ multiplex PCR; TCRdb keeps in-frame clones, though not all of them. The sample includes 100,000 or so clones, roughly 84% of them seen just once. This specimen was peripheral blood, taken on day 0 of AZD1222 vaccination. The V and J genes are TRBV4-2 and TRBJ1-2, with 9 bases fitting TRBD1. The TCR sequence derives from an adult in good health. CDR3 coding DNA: TGTGCCAGCAGCCAAGGGGACAGGGATGGGTATGGCTACACCTTC. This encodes CASSQGDRDGYGYTF.